The 5 T cell receptor beta chains below were found in one sample sequenced in a study of blood T cell repertoires in COVID-19. Repertoires were generated with immunoSEQ multiplex PCR, while TCRdb's copy carries only in-frame clones and drops some. The sample holds some 150,000 clones; around 84% are singletons and the top ten take around 15%. The sample comprised PBMCs or T cells enriched from blood (not recorded which). Source of these receptors: a man in his fifties who had recovered from COVID-19.

This clone appeared once. This chain joins TRBV5-1 and TRBJ2-1; tentatively, D is TRBD1 (5 bases). The germline gives CDR1 SGHRS, CDR2 YFSETQ. Between the trimmed V and J ends, which lost 0 bases and 3 bases, there was a span of 10 bases. The length of the CDR3 is 15 residues. The CDR3: CASSLVPGNYNEQFF. The DNA for the CDR3 is TGCGCCAGCAGCTTGGTGCCAGGGAACTACAATGAGCAGTTCTTC.

The rearrangement joins TRBV28 to TRBJ1-1, with a possible D match to TRBD1 (6 bases). V gave up 5 bases and J gave up 0 bases, with 16 bases separating them. Germline assignment: CDR1 MDHEN and CDR2 SYDVKM. The CDR3 is 16 residues long. CDR3 sequence reads: CASSPDRWDMNTEAFF. The CDR3 DNA follows: TGTGCCAGCAGTCCAGACAGGTGGGACATGAACACTGAAGCTTTCTTT.

The chain uses TRBV11-3 and TRBJ1-5; D is possibly TRBD1 (6 bases). V lost 11 bases, J lost 5 bases, and 16 bases lay in between. The germline V gene encodes CDR1 SGHNT and CDR2 YENEEA. The CDR3 is 13 amino acids. As DNA, the CDR3 is TGTGCCCGCGGGGAGGGGGGGGATCAGCCCCAGCATTTT. Its protein product is CARGEGGDQPQHF.

The V call is TRBV29-1, the J call TRBJ2-1; maybe TRBD1 (6 bases). V was pared by 4 bases and J by 7 bases, with 20 bases between. The CDR3 has 15 residues. Germline V CDR1 and CDR2: SQVTM, ANQGSEA. The CDR3 loop is CSVGGPTGKLNEQFF. CDR3 coding DNA: TGCAGCGTTGGGGGGCCCACAGGGAAACTGAATGAGCAGTTCTTC.

The rearrangement joins TRBV5-4 to TRBJ1-4, with D perhaps matching TRBD1 (6 bases). The CDR3 totals 16 residues. Germline values: CDR1 SGHNT, CDR2 YYREEE (reference sequence). Trimming shortened V by 0 bases and J by 3 bases, and 12 bases separated the two germline ends. CDR3 bases: TGTGCCAGCAGCTTGGGGGGGCTTACGGCTAATGAAAAACTGTTTTTT. Translated: CASSLGGLTANEKLFF.